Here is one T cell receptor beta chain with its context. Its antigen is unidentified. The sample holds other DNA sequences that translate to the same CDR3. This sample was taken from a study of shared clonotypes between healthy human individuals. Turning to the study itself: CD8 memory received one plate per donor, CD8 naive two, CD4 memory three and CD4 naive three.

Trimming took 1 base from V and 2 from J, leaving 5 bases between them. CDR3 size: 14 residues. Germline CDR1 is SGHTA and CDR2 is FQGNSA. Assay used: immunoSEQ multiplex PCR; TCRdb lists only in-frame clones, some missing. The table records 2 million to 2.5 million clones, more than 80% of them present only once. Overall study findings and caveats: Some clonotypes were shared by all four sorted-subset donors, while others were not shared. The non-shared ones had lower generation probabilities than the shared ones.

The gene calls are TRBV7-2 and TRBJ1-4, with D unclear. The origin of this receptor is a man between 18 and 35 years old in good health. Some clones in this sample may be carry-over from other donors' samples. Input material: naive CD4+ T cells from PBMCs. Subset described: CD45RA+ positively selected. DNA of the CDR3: TGTGCCAGCAGCTTAGGAGGGACTAATGAAAAACTGTTTTTT. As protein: CASSLGGTNEKLFF.